This TCR beta chain was sequenced for a study of blood T cell repertoires in COVID-19. About the research overall: The study drew acute and convalescent COVID-19 samples from the United States, Italy and Spain. In each case, the material was cDNA or gDNA derived from T cells, B-cell-depleted T cells, or PBMCs.

The CDR3 covers 14 residues. Germline lookup yields CDR1 SGHTA and CDR2 FQGNSA. V gave up 5 bases and J gave up 6 bases; unmatched junction bases: 9. This table comes from immunoSEQ multiplex PCR, and its TCRdb copy is limited to in-frame clones, with some not included. The repertoire consists of roughly 200,000 clones, with 85% to 90% occurring once and the leading ten covering approximately 6.2%. This TCR came from a man in his fifties or sixties who had recovered from COVID-19. The V and J genes are TRBV7-2 and TRBJ2-7, with 8 bases matching TRBD1. Sequencing input: peripheral blood. The CDR3 nucleotides are TGTGCCAGCAGCCCGAAAGACAGGGGTCGCGAGCAGTACTTC. Translating gives CASSPKDRGREQYF. The full variable domain, its missing parts supplied by reference TRBV7-2 and TRBJ2-7, is GAGVSQSPSNKVTEKGKDVELRCDPISGHTALYWYRQSLGQGLEFLIYFQGNSAPDKSGLPSDRFSAERTGGSVSTLTIQRTQQEDSAVYLCASSPKDRGREQYFGPGTRLTVT.